A single sample gave rise to the 9 T cell receptor beta chains below, sequenced in a study of cytomegalovirus exposure and HLA in healthy donors. PCR primers comprised 60 Vbeta and 13 Jbeta primers. Sequencing was performed with immunoSEQ multiplex PCR; in TCRdb, only in-frame clones are kept and a portion is missing. The sample includes about 110,000 clones, 60% to 85% of them seen just once. The specimen sequenced was PBMCs. All receptors come from a woman in her sixties in good health and CMV-seropositive.

This clone was detected only once. Its ends do not fully match the called genes, so a read error is possible. The chain links TRBV7-9 to TRBJ1-2; maybe TRBD1 (5 bases). Per the germline V gene, CDR1 is SEHNR and CDR2 is FQNEAQ (reference sequence). This CDR3 spans 13 amino acids. The CDR3 protein is CSSSSTVNYGYTF. CDR3 in DNA: TGTTCCAGCAGCTCGACAGTTAACTATGGCTACACCTTC. Combining the CDR3 with reference TRBV7-9 and TRBJ1-2 gives the whole variable domain DTGVSQNPRHKITKRGQNVTFRCDPISEHNRLYWYRQTLGQGPEFLTYFQNEAQLEKSRLLSDRFSAERPKGSFSTLEIQRTEQGDSAMYLCSSSSTVNYGYTFGSGTRLTVV.

The V and J genes are TRBV9 and TRBJ1-2; 7 positions match TRBD1. CDR1 and CDR2 from the germline V gene are SGDLS and YYNGEE. The trim removed 5 bases at V and 4 bases at J, leaving 11 bases unmatched. This CDR3 has 15 residues. The CDR3 coding sequence is TGTGCCAGCAGTTGGGACAGCACTCAAGCCTATGGCTACACCTTC. Translated, it gives CASSWDSTQAYGYTF.

The chain combines TRBV6-1 with TRBJ2-1; TRBD1 aligns across 7 bases. Losses at the gene ends were 0 bases for V and 3 bases for J; bases not matched to a gene: 8. Per germline, CDR1 MNHNS and CDR2 SASEGT. The CDR3 has 17 amino acids. This CDR3 reads CASSEALGRGSYNEQFF. The CDR3 DNA sequence: TGTGCCAGCAGTGAAGCGCTCGGCAGGGGGAGCTACAATGAGCAGTTCTTC.

The rearrangement links TRBV5-4 to TRBJ2-7, with a possible D match to TRBD2 (6 bases). The ends were cut back, 0 bases at V and 3 bases at J, with 13 bases in the middle. This CDR3 region has 15 residues. Germline V gene lookup returns CDR1 SGHNT and CDR2 YYREEE (reference sequence). This CDR3 is CASSLEASEGYEQYF. The CDR3 DNA sequence: TGTGCCAGCAGCTTGGAAGCTAGCGAGGGCTACGAGCAGTACTTC.

J is TRBJ1-6 and V is TRBV5-1, with D possibly being TRBD1 (6 bases). Germline V gene lookup returns CDR1 SGHRS and CDR2 YFSETQ. Trimming cost V 4 bases and J 10 bases, with 15 bases left between them. The CDR3 has 14 residues. The CDR3 nucleotides read TGCGCCAGCAGCCAACAGGGTACGAGGTCACCCCTCCACTTT. Protein product: CASSQQGTRSPLHF.

This clone turned up a few times. The chain has TRBV9 and TRBJ2-7; 12 nucleotides align to TRBD2. Germline lookup yields CDR1 SGDLS and CDR2 YYNGEE. The J segment lost 5 bases and the V segment lost 3 bases, leaving 9 bases of the junction unmatched. The CDR3 loop spans 16 amino acids. CDR3 amino acids: CASSATSGGSRDEQYF. CDR3 nucleotide sequence: TGTGCCAGCAGCGCGACTAGCGGGGGCTCTCGAGACGAGCAGTACTTC.

There are a few counts of this clone. This chain links TRBV28 with TRBJ1-4; TRBD1 matches 7 bases. The CDR3 covers 15 residues. With V trimmed by 6 bases and J by 8 bases, 12 bases remained unmatched. Looked up from germline, CDR1 is MDHEN and CDR2 is SYDVKM. The CDR3 reads CASSLTGTVKEKLFF. The CDR3 region has the DNA TGTGCCAGCAGCCTAACAGGGACAGTAAAAGAAAAACTGTTTTTT.

The CDR3 protein is CASSIGQGAGTEAFF. The CDR3 nucleotides are TGCGCCAGCAGCATAGGACAGGGGGCGGGCACTGAAGCTTTCTTT. The rearrangement joins TRBV5-1 to TRBJ1-1; 11 nucleotides line up with TRBD1. Looked up from germline, CDR1 is SGHRS and CDR2 is YFSETQ. V was pared by 4 bases and J by 4 bases, with 6 bases of the junction left unmatched. There are 15 residues in the CDR3.

This clone has only a few counts. The gene calls are TRBV29-1 and TRBJ1-1, with TRBD1 as a possible D gene (6 bases). The V gene lost 6 bases and the J gene lost 8 bases, with 7 bases spanning the gap. Germline-derived CDR1 and CDR2 are SQVTM and ANQGSEA. The CDR3 runs to 9 residues. The CDR3 here is CSVGTEAFF. DNA for the CDR3: TGCAGCGTGGGGACAGAAGCTTTCTTT.